A selection of T cell receptor beta chains follows, all from one sample in a study of blood T cell repertoires in COVID-19. Clones were sequenced by immunoSEQ multiplex PCR, and TCRdb holds only the in-frame ones, with some missing. The sample records around 180,000 clones, about 84% being singletons. Sequencing input: peripheral blood. The receptors stem from a woman aged 30 to 39 with acute or convalescent COVID-19. Both conserved end residues are part of each CDR3. The D gene is left open where the match is weak. The size field is filled for only some rows; it gives once, few, many or a size class.

>-|TRBV4-1|-|TRBJ1-5
TGCGCCAGCAGCCAAGGGGGGGGGCCCCAGCATTTT
CASSQGGGPQHF
>-|TRBV19|-|TRBJ1-5
TGTGCCAGTTCGATGGGAGGGCCCCAGCATTTT
CASSMGGPQHF
>TRBD1|TRBV6-5|-|TRBJ1-1
TGTGCCAGCAGTTTAAGTCCAGGGGGTAACACTGAAGCTTTCTTT
CASSLSPGGNTEAFF
>-|TRBV1|-|TRBJ2-5
TGCACCAGCAGTGGACTAGCGGGAGTCAGAGAGACCCAGTACTTC
CTSSGLAGVRETQYF
>TRBD1|TRBV6-6|-|TRBJ1-4
TGTGCCAGCAGTTACCGGGACAGGGGGTTATTGGAGAAACTGTTTTTT
CASSYRDRGLLEKLFF
>TRBD2|TRBV4-2|-|TRBJ2-7
TGTGCCAGCAGCCAAGATCAACTAGCGGGGGACGAGCAGTACTTC
CASSQDQLAGDEQYF
>TRBD2|TRBV28|-|TRBJ2-1
TGTGCCAGCAGTTTTGTAGCGGGGTCCTACAATGAGCAGTTCTTC
CASSFVAGSYNEQFF
>TRBD1|TRBV6-2/TRBV6-3|-|TRBJ2-1
TGTGCCAGCAGTTACTCGCGACAGGGAGAACTCTCCTACAATGAGCAGTTCTTC
CASSYSRQGELSYNEQFF
>-|TRBV10-1|few|TRBJ1-5
TGCGCCAGCGAGGGCAATCAGCCCCAGCATTTT
CASEGNQPQHF
>-|TRBV9|-|TRBJ2-2
TGTGCCAGCAGCGTCTCAGGAGGGGGCGCGCGAGTATCCGGGGAGCTGTTTTTT
CASSVSGGGARVSGELFF
>-|TRBV13|-|TRBJ1-3
TGTGCCAGCATAACCTACGTCTCTGGAAACACCATATATTTT
CASITYVSGNTIYF
>-|TRBV3-1/TRBV3-2|-|TRBJ2-7
TGTGCCAGCAGCCAAGGGTCTAACAGGGAATACGAGCAGTACTTC
CASSQGSNREYEQYF
>-|TRBV10-3|-|TRBJ1-2
TGTGCCACAGGCGACCCTAACTATGGCTACACCTTC
CATGDPNYGYTF
>-|TRBV28|-|TRBJ2-7
TGTGCCAGCAGTTTACCCGGGACTCTCCTCGAGCAGTACTTC
CASSLPGTLLEQYF
>-|TRBV7-9|-|TRBJ1-2
TGTGCCAGCAGGGAAGCCCCATGGGGGGTGAGGGTCGGCTACACCTTC
CASREAPWGVRVGYTF
>TRBD1|TRBV7-2|-|TRBJ1-5
TGTGCCAGCAGCCTAGGACAGGGCTATCAGCCCCAGCATTTT
CASSLGQGYQPQHF
>-|TRBV6-1|-|TRBJ2-3
TGTGCCAGCAGTGAACGGGTTCTCCCCTATAGCACAGATACGCAGTATTTT
CASSERVLPYSTDTQYF
>-|TRBV29-1|-|TRBJ2-7
TGCAGCGTTGAAGATCGGGGTTCCGAGCAGTACTTC
CSVEDRGSEQYF
>TRBD1|TRBV6-5|-|TRBJ2-5
TGTGCCAGCAGCTCAGCAAGGGGGCGGGAAGAGACCCAGTACTTC
CASSSARGREETQYF
>TRBD2|TRBV7-8|-|TRBJ2-1
TGTGCCAGCATTCTCGGGTGGGAGGGTGAGCAGTTCTTC
CASILGWEGEQFF
>TRBD2|TRBV27|-|TRBJ2-7
TGTGCCAGCAGTTATAAACGGACTAGGTCCTACGAGCAGTACTTC
CASSYKRTRSYEQYF
>TRBD1|TRBV5-1|few|TRBJ1-2
TGCGCCAGCAGCTGGGACAGAAGCTATGGCTACACCTTC
CASSWDRSYGYTF
>TRBD1|TRBV11-2|-|TRBJ1-2
TGTGCCAGCAGCTTAGTAGGGACAGGGTACGGCTACACCTTC
CASSLVGTGYGYTF
>-|TRBV29-1|-|TRBJ2-5
TGCAGCGTCCTGGGGCTCACTTGGGAGACCCAGTACTTC
CSVLGLTWETQYF
>TRBD2|TRBV27|-|TRBJ2-2
TGTGCCAGCACCACACGGGGAGCGGGAGCGAACACCGGGGAGCTGTTTTTT
CASTTRGAGANTGELFF
>-|TRBV7-2|-|TRBJ2-7
TGTGCCAGCAGCTTAGCGACAGGGAGGTCCTACGAGCAGTACTTC
CASSLATGRSYEQYF
>TRBD2|TRBV27|once|TRBJ2-3
TGTGCCAGCAGGCCCCCGGCCCCCGGGGGGTTAGTCACGCAGTATTTT
CASRPPAPGGLVTQYF
>-|TRBV11-2|-|TRBJ1-2
TGTGCCAGCAGCTTAGAATGGACAGCTACTAACTATGGCTACACCTTC
CASSLEWTATNYGYTF
>-|TRBV28|-|TRBJ2-7
TGTGCCAGCAAACCGGGAAACTCCTACGAGCAGTACTTC
CASKPGNSYEQYF
>-|TRBV5-1|-|TRBJ1-1
TGCGCCAGCAGCCCTCGAGCACGGGAGAACACTGAAGCTTTCTTT
CASSPRARENTEAFF
>-|TRBV28|-|TRBJ1-1
TGTGCCACCCAAAACCCGGGTTGGAACACTGAAGCTTTCTTT
CATQNPGWNTEAFF
>TRBD2|TRBV7-8|-|TRBJ2-3
TGTGCCAGCAGCTCCGATTCGGGTGCGGGAGGGCCAGGCGATACGCAGTATTTT
CASSSDSGAGGPGDTQYF
>-|TRBV9|-|TRBJ1-1
TGTGCCAGCAGCGTAGGGAGTCTGAACACTGAAGCTTTCTTT
CASSVGSLNTEAFF
>-|TRBV11-3|-|TRBJ2-1
TGTGCCAGCAGCCCGGCGGCAGGGGAAATAGGTGAGCAGTTCTTC
CASSPAAGEIGEQFF
>-|TRBV7-2|few|TRBJ2-2
TGTGCCAGCAGCTCGTTCTGGGGCAGCAACACCGGGGAGCTGTTTTTT
CASSSFWGSNTGELFF
>-|TRBV25-1|-|TRBJ2-2
TGTGCCAGCAGCCCGGTTGGGAGGCCCACCGGGGAGCTGTTTTTT
CASSPVGRPTGELFF
>-|TRBV7-8|-|TRBJ1-1
TGTGCCAGCAGCGGAACGAGGGGGAGTACTGAAGCTTTCTTT
CASSGTRGSTEAFF
>TRBD1|TRBV7-9|-|TRBJ1-2
TGTGCCAGCAGCTCAGGACAGGGGGCAGAAGGCTATGGCTACACCTTC
CASSSGQGAEGYGYTF
>-|TRBV20-1|-|TRBJ1-2
TGCAGTGCGAGGATATATGGCTACACCTTC
CSARIYGYTF
>-|TRBV18|-|TRBJ1-1
TGTGCCAGCTCACCACCAGGGGGGGGGACTGAAGCTTTCTTT
CASSPPGGGTEAFF
>-|TRBV28|-|TRBJ1-5
TGTGCCAGCAGACCGTGGGGGGGGAGCAATCAGCCCCAGCATTTT
CASRPWGGSNQPQHF
>-|TRBV19|-|TRBJ1-5
TGTGCCAGTATCCGCGGGGACGGAGTAGGGCCCCAGCATTTT
CASIRGDGVGPQHF
>-|TRBV7-9|-|TRBJ1-1
TGTGCCAGCAGCCCGAAGGACAGATTGAACACTGAAGCTTTCTTT
CASSPKDRLNTEAFF
>-|TRBV19|-|TRBJ1-5
TGTGCCAGTAGTATACAGGATAGCAATCAGCCCCAGCATTTT
CASSIQDSNQPQHF
>-|TRBV7-9|-|TRBJ1-1
TGTGCCAGCACCCAGGGGATTGAAGCTTTCTTT
CASTQGIEAFF
>-|TRBV20-1|-|TRBJ1-1
TGCAGTGCTAGTCGGAGAGCGAACACTGAAGCTTTCTTT
CSASRRANTEAFF